This T cell receptor beta chain came from a study of beta chain features in type 1 diabetes. Study summary: Cell yields, gender and age were similar in healthy donors and patients.

Since all of the isolated RNA was reverse transcribed, expressed TCRB transcripts were what got sequenced. Data came from immunoSEQ multiplex PCR; TCRdb stores just in-frame clones and leaves some out. The table shows about 650,000 clones, with around an eighth occurring only once. Regarding this clone: Its antigen remains unidentified.

Study-level findings and limits: People with Type 1 diabetes carried modestly yet significantly shorter TCRB CDR3s in all four CD4+ subsets. Unsettled here was the matter of whether HLA type influences TCRB rearrangement. Naive, central memory and regulatory TCRB repertoires appeared more similar among patients than healthy donors.

This TCR derives from a man aged 25 to 40 with type 1 diabetes. Source material: naive CD4+ T cells from blood.

DNA of the CDR3: TGTGCCAGTAGTCCGTCCAGGGTTTCACCCCTCCACTTT. It translates to CASSPSRVSPLHF. The chain couples TRBV19 to TRBJ1-6, with D maybe TRBD1 (5 bases). CDR1 and CDR2 from the germline V gene are LNHDA and SQIVND (reference sequence). With 5 bases removed from V and 9 bases from J, the gap between germline ends came to 11 bases. CDR3 size: 13 residues.